These 9 T cell receptor beta chains came from one sample sequenced in a study of shared clonotypes between healthy human individuals. The naive CD8 fraction comprised CD45RO-negative cells positively selected for CCR7 and excluded terminally differentiated effector memory CD45RA+ cells. Clones were sequenced by immunoSEQ multiplex PCR, and TCRdb holds only the in-frame ones, with some missing. Altogether more than 2 million clones are present, 80% to 95% being singletons, with the ten largest covering about 1.6%. The sample taken for sequencing was naive CD8+ T cells from PBMCs. The receptors originated from a young man in good health. Some clones in this sample may be carry-over from other donors' samples.

This rearrangement joins TRBV30 to TRBJ2-4; 15 bases match TRBD2. The CDR3 is 17 amino acids. With V trimmed by 1 base and J by 7 bases, 8 bases remained unmatched. Germline CDR1 reads GTSNPN; CDR2 reads SVGIG (reference sequence). CDR3 amino acids: CAWSGTSGRASKNIQYF. Here the CDR3 DNA reads TGTGCCTGGAGTGGGACTAGCGGGAGGGCCTCGAAGAACATTCAGTACTTC.

The chain combines TRBV27 with TRBJ2-1, with 11 positions matching TRBD2. V dropped 6 bases and J dropped 8; count of bases not matched to a gene: 12. CDR1 is MNHEY and CDR2 is SMNVEV in the germline V gene (reference sequence). CDR3 length equals 16 residues. The CDR3 region is CASSQTLAGGPDEQFF. CDR3 DNA: TGTGCCAGCAGCCAAACCTTAGCGGGAGGGCCCGATGAGCAGTTCTTC.

With regard to this clone: The sample carries other DNA sequences with the same CDR3. V is TRBV28 and J is TRBJ1-2; the match to TRBD1 covers 7 bases. Germline assignment: CDR1 MDHEN and CDR2 SYDVKM. V lost 1 base to trimming and J lost 6 bases; unmatched junction nucleotides: 2. The CDR3 loop spans 13 amino acids. The CDR3: CASSLYRGDGYTF. The DNA of the CDR3 is TGTGCCAGCAGTTTATACAGGGGCGATGGCTACACCTTC.

V is TRBV4-3 and J is TRBJ2-4; possibly TRBD1 for D (6 bases). The V gene lost 1 base and the J gene lost 7 bases, with 20 bases spanning the gap. This CDR3 has 17 residues. Germline V gives CDR1 LGHNA, CDR2 YSLEER. The chain's CDR3 is CASSQVEDVGGRNIQYF. The CDR3, as DNA: TGCGCCAGCAGCCAAGTAGAAGATGTAGGGGGTCGGAACATTCAGTACTTC.

This chain uses TRBV28 with TRBJ1-5; D unresolved. Germline V gene lookup returns CDR1 MDHEN and CDR2 SYDVKM. This CDR3 contains 15 residues. The CDR3, as DNA: TGTGCATCGCGGGAGGTCGGGTCCAGCAATCAGCCCCAGCATTTT. Protein: CASREVGSSNQPQHF.

This clone was picked up one time. The CDR3 DNA is TGTGCCAGCAGCCACCCGGCCCCGGGACAGGGTATAAGGACGCGGGCAACTAATGAAAAACTGTTTTTT. It translates to CASSHPAPGQGIRTRATNEKLFF. The chain combines TRBV28 with TRBJ1-4, with TRBD1 matching over 9 bases. Germline CDR1 reads MDHEN; CDR2 reads SYDVKM. The CDR3 covers 23 residues. Losses at the gene ends were 6 bases for V and 0 bases for J; bases not matched to a gene: 26.

The chain couples TRBV29-1 to TRBJ2-1; weak D call: TRBD2 (6 bases). The CDR3 contains 16 residues. V was cut by 1 base and J by 6 bases, with 19 bases left in between. The germline gives CDR1 SQVTM, CDR2 ANQGSEA. The CDR3 protein is CSVEAPSEGWGNEQFF. The CDR3, as DNA: TGCAGCGTTGAAGCGCCCTCGGAGGGCTGGGGCAATGAGCAGTTCTTC.

The V call is TRBV5-1, the J call TRBJ2-3; tentatively, D is TRBD1 (6 bases). This CDR3 contains 15 residues. CDR1 is SGHRS and CDR2 is YFSETQ in the germline V gene. V was clipped by 3 bases and J by 4 bases, with 15 bases between them. CDR3 coding DNA: TGCGCCAGCAGCTCGGACAGTCCCGCGGCAGATACGCAGTATTTT. This sequence encodes CASSSDSPAADTQYF.

This clone came up a few times. The rearrangement joins TRBV19 to TRBJ1-4, with 9 bases that match TRBD1. This CDR3 region has 14 residues. The V gene's germline CDR1 is LNHDA and CDR2 SQIVND (reference sequence). The V segment lost 6 bases and the J segment 6 bases; nucleotides outside the gene matches: 5. CDR3 sequence (DNA): TGTGCCAGTAGCCTTACAGGGGGCGATGAAAAACTGTTTTTT. Its protein is CASSLTGGDEKLFF. Looking up the rest from reference TRBV19 and TRBJ1-4 gives the full variable domain: DGGITQSPKYLFRKEGQNVTLSCEQNLNHDAMYWYRQDPGQGLRLIYYSQIVNDFQKGDIAEGYSVSREKKESFPLTVTSAQKNPTAFYLCASSLTGGDEKLFFGSGTQLSVL.